These 5 T cell receptor beta chains came from one sample sequenced in a study of human T cells and chemical hapten exposure. TCRdb processed the RACE reads anew with MiXCR; each CDR3 protein has one entry. Of roughly 380,000 distinct CDR3 sequences in the sample, 4.8% were seen once. The time point was: patch test 1, 2 weeks after DPC sensitization. Treatment reported: therapeutic diphenylcyclopropenone sensitization with weekly scalp DPC. Material: whole blood, obtained in connection with sensitization to the hapten diphenylcyclopropenone (DPC). These receptors originate from a woman in her forties or fifties with alopecia areata. Some clones in this sample may be carry-over from other donors' samples.

In this sample, this clonotype turned up many times. The genes are TRBV6-2 or TRBV6-3 and TRBJ2-7, with 9 bases identical to TRBD2. The germline gives CDR1 MNHEY, CDR2 SVGEGT. CDR3 length equals 14 residues. The ends lost 6 bases at V and 2 bases at J; junction bases unmatched: 5. In DNA, the CDR3 is TGTGCCAGCAGACAAGCGGGAGGTGCCTACGAGCAGTACTTC. Encoded protein: CASRQAGGAYEQYF.

The chain has TRBV30 and TRBJ2-7; TRBD1 agrees at 8 bases. Germline CDR1 GTSNPN, CDR2 SVGIG (reference sequence). The CDR3 has 13 residues. The CDR3 nucleotides are TGTTCATCCGCCCGACAGGGGAATTACGAGCAGTACTTC. Amino acids: CSSARQGNYEQYF.

Ten or more counts support this clonotype. The rearrangement uses TRBV5-6 and TRBJ1-1; D call uncertain. The CDR3 has 14 amino acids. V lost 1 base, J lost 0 bases, and 7 bases lay in between. The germline V gene encodes CDR1 SGHDT and CDR2 YYEEEE. The CDR3 spells CASSLIGLNTEAFF. CDR3 nucleotides: TGTGCCAGCAGCTTGATTGGCTTGAACACTGAAGCTTTCTTT. Looking up the rest from reference TRBV5-6 and TRBJ1-1 gives the full variable domain: DAGVTQSPTHLIKTRGQQVTLRCSPKSGHDTVSWYQQALGQGPQFIFQYYEEEERQRGNFPDRFSGHQFPNYSSELNVNALLLGDSALYLCASSLIGLNTEAFFGQGTRLTVV.

At least ten counts were recorded for this clonotype. V gene TRBV10-3 combines with J gene TRBJ2-7; D could derive from TRBD1 or TRBD2 (5 bases each). Germline lookup yields CDR1 ENHRY and CDR2 SYGVKD. There are 13 residues in the CDR3. V lost 5 bases and J lost 3, with 11 bases in between. CDR3 sequence: CAISTRGNYEQYF. The CDR3 nucleotides read TGTGCCATCAGTACTAGGGGTAACTACGAGCAGTACTTC.

The V gene is TRBV29-1, the J gene TRBJ1-3; D is ambiguous. Germline V gene lookup returns CDR1 SQVTM and CDR2 ANQGSEA. The length of the CDR3 is 14 residues. With 5 bases removed from V and 0 bases from J, the gap between germline ends came to 11 bases. The CDR3 region is CSVFFGDSGNTIYF. In DNA form, the CDR3 reads TGCAGCGTTTTCTTTGGGGACTCTGGAAACACCATATATTTT.